Listed here are 20 T cell receptor beta chains from one sample, sequenced in a study of control samples from healthy donors and cancer patients. Profiled with immunoSEQ multiplex PCR; TCRdb holds only in-frame clones, not every one. The data contain 150,000 to 200,000 clones, 85% to 95% of them singletons. The sample was blood. Receptor source: a woman younger than 35 in good health.

The gene calls are TRBV19 and TRBJ2-1; D remains unclear. CDR1 is LNHDA and CDR2 is SQIVND in the germline V gene (reference sequence). There are 15 residues in the CDR3. Trimming removed 6 bases at V and 1 base at J, with 13 bases between. CDR3 region: CASSDTTISYNEQFF. The CDR3 DNA follows: TGTGCCAGTAGCGACACCACAATTTCCTACAATGAGCAGTTCTTC.

This sequence joins TRBV19 and TRBJ2-2; TRBD1 matches 9 bases. Trimming took 6 bases from V and 5 from J; bases not matched to a gene: 1. The CDR3 contains 13 residues. Germline CDR1 LNHDA, CDR2 SQIVND (reference sequence). DNA of the CDR3: TGTGCCAGTAGGACAGGGGGGACCGGGGAGCTGTTTTTT. Its protein is CASRTGGTGELFF.

This sequence joins TRBV28 and TRBJ2-3, with TRBD2 matching 12 bases. Per the germline V gene, CDR1 is MDHEN and CDR2 is SYDVKM. V trimming: 5 bases; J trimming: 6 bases; junction bases outside the gene matches: 9. The CDR3 has 16 residues. CDR3 region: CASSLGLAGISDTQYF. CDR3 in DNA: TGTGCCAGCAGTCTAGGACTAGCGGGAATTTCTGATACGCAGTATTTT.

The chain recombines TRBV7-9 with TRBJ2-7; D tentatively fits TRBD1 or TRBD2 (5 bases each). Trimming stripped 1 base from V and 0 bases from J, with 10 bases between. There are 15 residues in the CDR3. Germline values: CDR1 SEHNR, CDR2 FQNEAQ (reference sequence). Here the CDR3 reads CASSLGGSYSYEQYF. DNA for the CDR3: TGTGCCAGCAGCTTAGGGGGGAGCTACTCCTACGAGCAGTACTTC.

The genes are TRBV6-5 and TRBJ1-4; the D gene is possibly TRBD1 (6 bases). The germline V and J ends were trimmed by 4 bases and 7 bases, with 10 bases remaining between them. The germline CDR1 and CDR2 sequences are MNHEY and SVGAGI. The CDR3 runs to 13 residues. CDR3 in amino acids: CASSFDRTEKLFF. Here the CDR3 DNA reads TGTGCCAGCAGTTTCGACAGGACTGAAAAACTGTTTTTT.

The rearrangement uses TRBV20-1 and TRBJ1-2, with D maybe TRBD1 (6 bases). Germline V gene lookup returns CDR1 DFQATT and CDR2 SNEGSKA (reference sequence). V lost 3 bases and J lost 0, with 11 bases in between. The CDR3 consists of 14 residues. This chain's CDR3 is CSASAGASNYGYTF. Here the CDR3 DNA reads TGCAGTGCTAGTGCGGGGGCTTCTAACTATGGCTACACCTTC.

V is TRBV10-3 and J is TRBJ1-1, with D perhaps TRBD1 (5 bases). With 6 bases removed from V and 5 bases from J, the gap between germline ends came to 10 bases. There are 12 residues in the CDR3. Germline lookup yields CDR1 ENHRY and CDR2 SYGVKD. The CDR3 protein is CAIRGQGTEAFF. CDR3 DNA: TGTGCCATCAGGGGGCAGGGAACTGAAGCTTTCTTT.

The CDR3 DNA follows: TGTGCCAGCAGCGTAGCTGCGAGCGGGGGCCGGATAGATACGCAGTATTTT. Its protein product is CASSVAASGGRIDTQYF. This chain joins TRBV9 and TRBJ2-3, with 8 positions matching TRBD2. CDR1 is SGDLS, CDR2 YYNGEE, per germline. The CDR3 extends over 17 amino acids. After removal of 0 bases from V and 5 bases from J, the junction contained 11 bases not matched to a gene. Full variable domain (rest looked up from reference TRBV9 and TRBJ2-3): DSGVTQTPKHLITATGQRVTLRCSPRSGDLSVYWYQQSLDQGLQFLIQYYNGEERAKGNILERFSAQQFPDLHSELNLSSLELGDSALYFCASSVAASGGRIDTQYFGPGTRLTVL.

The rearrangement uses TRBV6-6 and TRBJ1-2; D remains ambiguous. Trimming shortened V by 4 bases and J by 8 bases, and 8 bases separated the two germline ends. Germline CDR1 is MNHNY and CDR2 is SVGAGI (reference sequence). The CDR3 covers 11 residues. CDR3 DNA sequence: TGTGCCAGCAGTTTGCCCGGGGGCTACACCTTC. Amino acid sequence: CASSLPGGYTF.

This rearrangement joins TRBV4-2 to TRBJ2-5; 11 bases fit TRBD2. The CDR3 is 16 residues long. Germline assignment: CDR1 LGHNA and CDR2 YNFKEQ. The J segment lost 4 bases and the V segment lost 1 base, leaving 5 bases of the junction unmatched. The CDR3 sequence is CASSQGRLAGIETQYF. The DNA of the CDR3 is TGTGCCAGCAGCCAAGGCAGACTAGCGGGGATAGAGACCCAGTACTTC.

The rearrangement uses TRBV4-2 and TRBJ1-2, with D unresolved. Germline assignment: CDR1 LGHNA and CDR2 YNFKEQ. The length of the CDR3 is 12 residues. Trimming took 0 bases from V and 8 from J, leaving 7 bases between them. CDR3 DNA: TGTGCCAGCAGCCAAGAAGGGTTGGGCTACACCTTC. Its translation: CASSQEGLGYTF.

The J gene is TRBJ1-6, the V gene TRBV5-1; TRBD1 aligns across 7 bases. With 1 base clipped from V and 8 bases from J, the junction kept 6 bases outside the gene matches. Germline V gives CDR1 SGHRS, CDR2 YFSETQ. The CDR3 is made up of 15 amino acids. The CDR3 region is CASSLQGTVDSPLHF. The DNA for the CDR3 is TGCGCCAGCAGCTTGCAAGGGACAGTTGATTCACCCCTCCACTTT.

This chain joins TRBV9 and TRBJ2-7; 9 bases map to TRBD2. CDR3 length: 14 amino acids. With V trimmed by 1 base and J by 5 bases, 4 bases remained unmatched. The V gene's germline CDR1 is SGDLS and CDR2 YYNGEE. The CDR3 nucleotides are TGTGCCAGCAGCGTAAGCGGGAGGCGAGACGAGCAGTACTTC. Its protein is CASSVSGRRDEQYF.

The J gene is TRBJ2-7, the V gene TRBV19, with TRBD1 identical over 9 bases. The CDR3 is 14 residues long. CDR1 and CDR2 (germline): LNHDA, SQIVND (reference sequence). After removal of 7 bases from V and 6 bases from J, the junction contained 10 bases not matched to a gene. The CDR3, as DNA: TGTGCCAGTACCTCAGGGGACAGGGCTGGCGAGCAGTACTTC. Translating gives CASTSGDRAGEQYF.

The chain couples TRBV28 to TRBJ2-7, with a possible D match to TRBD2 (7 bases). V lost 5 bases and J lost 7, with 21 bases in between. Per germline, CDR1 MDHEN and CDR2 SYDVKM. The CDR3 totals 15 residues. CDR3 sequence: CASSPSGGAGEEQYF. The CDR3 region has the DNA TGTGCCAGCAGTCCCTCTGGGGGGGCGGGTGAGGAGCAGTACTTC.

This chain links TRBV18 with TRBJ2-5; D ambiguous. Germline lookup yields CDR1 KGHSH and CDR2 LQKENI. The germline V and J ends were trimmed by 5 bases and 3 bases, with 7 bases remaining between them. The CDR3 totals 12 residues. The CDR3 is CASSTSKETQYF. The CDR3 region has the DNA TGTGCCAGCTCAACCTCTAAAGAGACCCAGTACTTC.

V is TRBV9 and J is TRBJ2-3, with no clear D. V lost 2 bases and J 4 bases, leaving 17 bases between the germline ends. This CDR3 comprises 16 residues. Germline V gives CDR1 SGDLS, CDR2 YYNGEE. CDR3 amino acids: CASSVMGGTAPDTQYF. The CDR3 nucleotides are TGTGCCAGCAGCGTGATGGGCGGTACGGCCCCAGATACGCAGTATTTT.

The V and J genes are TRBV5-1 and TRBJ1-1; weak D call: TRBD1 (5 bases). CDR3 length: 14 residues. The germline V gene has CDR1 SGHRS and CDR2 YFSETQ. The germline V and J ends were trimmed by 4 bases and 3 bases, with 13 bases remaining between them. CDR3 coding DNA: TGCGCCAGCAGCCTTGGGACCGGGCACACTGAAGCTTTCTTT. It specifies CASSLGTGHTEAFF.

The V gene is TRBV5-1, the J gene TRBJ2-2; 7 bases align to TRBD1. There are 13 residues in the CDR3. V shed 2 bases, J shed 6 bases, and the junction held 1 base outside the gene matches. CDR1 and CDR2 (germline): SGHRS, YFSETQ. The CDR3 sequence: CASSLDRAGELFF. CDR3 sequence (DNA): TGCGCCAGCAGCTTAGACAGGGCCGGGGAGCTGTTTTTT.

The V and J genes are TRBV7-8 and TRBJ2-3; D not certain. The germline V and J ends were trimmed by 1 base and 0 bases, with 8 bases remaining between them. Germline V gives CDR1 SGHVS, CDR2 FQNEAQ. The CDR3 spans 15 residues. The chain's CDR3 is CASSLVPISTDTQYF. The CDR3 nucleotides read TGTGCCAGCAGCTTAGTCCCTATTAGCACAGATACGCAGTATTTT.